This TCR beta chain was documented in a study of technical replicates of blood from a few donors. CDR3 length: 14 residues. Germline V lookup: CDR1 LNHDA, CDR2 SQIVND (reference sequence). V lost 6 bases to trimming and J lost 6 bases, with 15 bases between them. Only in-frame clones appear in the TCRdb table, and some are missing; sequencing was by immunoSEQ multiplex PCR. This repertoire shows 90,000 to 100,000 clones, nearly 97% found once; its top ten account for approximately 0.22%. The chain uses TRBV19 and TRBJ2-4; D is uncertain. Sample: T cells isolated from PBMCs. The sequence derives from a human donor in good health. CDR3 in DNA: TGTGCCAGTAGGTCAACAGTATCCGGAAACATTCAGTACTTC. Encoded protein: CASRSTVSGNIQYF.